This record concerns one T cell receptor beta chain sequence. This entry belongs to a study of blood T cell repertoires in COVID-19. The protocol was immunoSEQ multiplex PCR, while the TCRdb copy is restricted to in-frame clones and leaves out a portion. The sample shows some 65,000 clones, around 77% of them seen only once. The sample consisted of peripheral blood. The source of this sequence is a human donor in a cohort sampled during active COVID-19.

CDR3 residues: CSVGSSVEQYF. The DNA for the CDR3 is TGCAGCGTGGGGTCTAGCGTCGAGCAGTACTTC. This sequence joins TRBV29-1 and TRBJ2-7; perhaps TRBD2 as D (6 bases). CDR1 SQVTM and CDR2 ANQGSEA come from the germline V gene. Trimming stripped 6 bases from V and 6 bases from J, with 12 bases between. The CDR3 consists of 11 residues.